The rows below give T cell receptor beta chains drawn from one sample of a study of T cells after yellow fever vaccination. One entry per CDR3 protein results from TCRdb running MiXCR on the 5' RACE reads. The sample has over 300,000 distinct CDR3 sequences, roughly 4% seen once. The source material was PBMCs, sampled on the day of the yellow fever booster vaccination. These receptors originate from a man aged 18 to 29 who received the YFV17D yellow fever vaccine. The CDR3 runs from the conserved cysteine through the conserved F or W. The order of the fields is D gene, V gene, J gene, CDR3 length, clone size, CDR3 protein, CDR3 DNA. A D gene is named only where the DNA matches it firmly. Not all rows give a size; the values are once, few, many and, for expanded clones, a class.

D gene: NA; V gene: TRBV7-3; J gene: TRBJ1-2; CDR3 length: 14; clone size: NA; CDR3 protein: CASSLRGRDGGYTF; CDR3 DNA: TGTGCCAGCAGCTTAAGGGGAAGGGATGGAGGCTACACCTTC
D gene: NA; V gene: TRBV5-1; J gene: TRBJ2-5; CDR3 length: 14; clone size: many; CDR3 protein: CASSLERVGETQYF; CDR3 DNA: TGCGCCAGCAGCTTGGAAAGGGTCGGCGAGACCCAGTACTTC
D gene: TRBD2; V gene: TRBV12-3/TRBV12-4; J gene: TRBJ2-1; CDR3 length: 15; clone size: NA; CDR3 protein: CASRKTGLAHNEQFF; CDR3 DNA: TGTGCCAGCAGGAAAACGGGACTAGCCCACAATGAGCAGTTCTTC
D gene: NA; V gene: TRBV7-9; J gene: TRBJ2-6; CDR3 length: 15; clone size: many; CDR3 protein: CASSSDSSGANVLTF; CDR3 DNA: TGTGCCAGCAGCTCTGACAGCTCTGGGGCCAACGTCCTGACTTTC
D gene: NA; V gene: TRBV12-3/TRBV12-4; J gene: TRBJ2-7; CDR3 length: 14; clone size: NA; CDR3 protein: CASSPVVLSYEQYF; CDR3 DNA: TGTGCCAGCAGCCCAGTGGTTCTCTCCTACGAGCAGTACTTC
D gene: NA; V gene: TRBV5-4; J gene: TRBJ1-3; CDR3 length: 14; clone size: NA; CDR3 protein: CASSLGGDGNTIYF; CDR3 DNA: TGTGCCAGCAGCTTGGGGGGAGATGGAAACACCATATATTTT
D gene: NA; V gene: TRBV7-9; J gene: TRBJ1-1; CDR3 length: 14; clone size: many; CDR3 protein: CASGPWAGESEAFF; CDR3 DNA: TGTGCCAGCGGCCCCTGGGCGGGTGAGAGTGAAGCTTTCTTT
D gene: NA; V gene: TRBV7-2; J gene: TRBJ1-6; CDR3 length: 16; clone size: few; CDR3 protein: CASSLARSSYNSPLHF; CDR3 DNA: TGTGCCAGCAGCTTAGCGCGGAGCTCCTATAATTCACCCCTCCACTTT
D gene: TRBD2; V gene: TRBV20-1; J gene: TRBJ2-3; CDR3 length: 13; clone size: few; CDR3 protein: CSAGLAGAGTQYF; CDR3 DNA: TGCAGTGCCGGACTAGCGGGGGCTGGTACGCAGTATTTT
D gene: TRBD1; V gene: TRBV5-1; J gene: TRBJ2-3; CDR3 length: 16; clone size: NA; CDR3 protein: CASSSGTGGASDTQYF; CDR3 DNA: TGCGCCAGCAGTTCCGGGACAGGGGGCGCGTCAGATACGCAGTATTTT
D gene: NA; V gene: TRBV11-2; J gene: TRBJ2-5; CDR3 length: 15; clone size: NA; CDR3 protein: CASSFSWGPQETQYF; CDR3 DNA: TGTGCCAGCAGCTTCTCGTGGGGGCCACAAGAGACCCAGTACTTC
D gene: NA; V gene: TRBV7-2; J gene: TRBJ2-2; CDR3 length: 15; clone size: NA; CDR3 protein: CASSFLGRNTGELFF; CDR3 DNA: TGTGCCAGCAGCTTTTTAGGGAGGAACACCGGGGAGCTGTTTTTT
D gene: TRBD1; V gene: TRBV7-8; J gene: TRBJ2-5; CDR3 length: 14; clone size: NA; CDR3 protein: CASSDRTGRETQYF; CDR3 DNA: TGTGCCAGCAGCGACCGGACAGGTAGAGAGACCCAGTACTTC
D gene: NA; V gene: TRBV15; J gene: TRBJ2-1; CDR3 length: 15; clone size: many; CDR3 protein: CATSRQGSSYNEQFF; CDR3 DNA: TGTGCCACCAGCAGACAGGGGAGCTCCTACAATGAGCAGTTCTTC
D gene: NA; V gene: TRBV7-2; J gene: TRBJ2-5; CDR3 length: 14; clone size: few; CDR3 protein: CASSLAGWQETQYF; CDR3 DNA: TGTGCCAGCAGCTTAGCGGGGTGGCAAGAGACCCAGTACTTC
D gene: NA; V gene: TRBV6-2/TRBV6-3; J gene: TRBJ1-5; CDR3 length: 14; clone size: many; CDR3 protein: CASSWTESNQPQHF; CDR3 DNA: TGTGCCAGCAGTTGGACAGAAAGCAATCAGCCCCAGCATTTT
D gene: TRBD1; V gene: TRBV20-1; J gene: TRBJ2-7; CDR3 length: 15; clone size: NA; CDR3 protein: CSVPARDRGRHEQYF; CDR3 DNA: TGCAGTGTCCCGGCCCGAGACAGGGGCAGACACGAGCAGTACTTC
D gene: NA; V gene: TRBV18; J gene: TRBJ2-4; CDR3 length: 16; clone size: few; CDR3 protein: CASSPPPGQPPNIQYF; CDR3 DNA: TGTGCCAGCTCACCACCGCCAGGCCAGCCCCCTAACATTCAGTACTTC
D gene: TRBD1; V gene: TRBV6-2/TRBV6-3; J gene: TRBJ1-1; CDR3 length: 15; clone size: NA; CDR3 protein: CASSSRTGEGTEAFF; CDR3 DNA: TGTGCCAGCAGTTCCAGGACAGGGGAGGGAACTGAAGCTTTCTTT
D gene: NA; V gene: TRBV5-4; J gene: TRBJ2-1; CDR3 length: 13; clone size: NA; CDR3 protein: CASSKIGGNEQFF; CDR3 DNA: TGTGCCAGCAGCAAAATTGGAGGCAATGAGCAGTTCTTC
D gene: TRBD2; V gene: TRBV5-1; J gene: TRBJ2-2; CDR3 length: 20; clone size: NA; CDR3 protein: CASSLALSRTSGDNTGELFF; CDR3 DNA: TGCGCCAGCAGCTTGGCCCTTTCCCGGACTAGCGGGGACAACACCGGGGAGCTGTTTTTT
D gene: NA; V gene: TRBV7-8; J gene: TRBJ2-7; CDR3 length: 15; clone size: many; CDR3 protein: CASSLPPVRGYEQYF; CDR3 DNA: TGTGCCAGCAGCTTACCACCCGTGAGGGGCTACGAGCAGTACTTC
D gene: TRBD1; V gene: TRBV5-6; J gene: TRBJ2-5; CDR3 length: 15; clone size: many; CDR3 protein: CASSPLQGAIETQYF; CDR3 DNA: TGTGCCAGCAGCCCCTTGCAGGGGGCCATTGAGACCCAGTACTTC
D gene: TRBD2; V gene: TRBV4-2; J gene: TRBJ2-1; CDR3 length: 14; clone size: NA; CDR3 protein: CASSQVSSGVEQFF; CDR3 DNA: TGTGCCAGCAGCCAAGTGTCTAGCGGGGTGGAGCAGTTCTTC
D gene: NA; V gene: TRBV12-3/TRBV12-4; J gene: TRBJ2-1; CDR3 length: 13; clone size: many; CDR3 protein: CASSFAQVNEQFF; CDR3 DNA: TGTGCCAGCAGTTTTGCACAGGTAAATGAGCAGTTCTTC
D gene: NA; V gene: TRBV18; J gene: TRBJ2-5; CDR3 length: 15; clone size: NA; CDR3 protein: CASSPSLTRGETQYF; CDR3 DNA: TGTGCCAGCTCACCCAGCCTCACAAGGGGAGAGACCCAGTACTTC
D gene: NA; V gene: TRBV15; J gene: TRBJ1-5; CDR3 length: 15; clone size: many; CDR3 protein: CATSRTGNSNQPQHF; CDR3 DNA: TGTGCCACCAGCAGGACAGGAAATAGCAATCAGCCCCAGCATTTT
D gene: TRBD2; V gene: TRBV12-3/TRBV12-4; J gene: TRBJ2-7; CDR3 length: 14; clone size: few; CDR3 protein: CASSSSGGVYEQYF; CDR3 DNA: TGTGCCAGCAGTTCTAGCGGGGGTGTCTACGAGCAGTACTTC
D gene: NA; V gene: TRBV6-5; J gene: TRBJ2-3; CDR3 length: 14; clone size: few; CDR3 protein: CASSYVRGTDTQYF; CDR3 DNA: TGTGCCAGCAGTTACGTCAGGGGCACAGATACGCAGTATTTT
D gene: TRBD1; V gene: TRBV29-1; J gene: TRBJ2-3; CDR3 length: 13; clone size: many; CDR3 protein: CSVGPDRANTQYF; CDR3 DNA: TGCAGCGTTGGACCTGACAGGGCGAATACGCAGTATTTT
D gene: TRBD2; V gene: TRBV5-1; J gene: TRBJ2-5; CDR3 length: 14; clone size: many; CDR3 protein: CASSPLASQETQYF; CDR3 DNA: TGCGCCAGCAGCCCACTAGCGAGCCAAGAGACCCAGTACTTC
D gene: TRBD1; V gene: TRBV7-9; J gene: TRBJ2-5; CDR3 length: 15; clone size: NA; CDR3 protein: CASSSADRNQETQYF; CDR3 DNA: TGTGCCAGCAGCTCGGCGGACAGGAACCAAGAGACCCAGTACTTC
D gene: NA; V gene: TRBV5-4; J gene: TRBJ2-3; CDR3 length: 12; clone size: NA; CDR3 protein: CASAESGDTQYF; CDR3 DNA: TGTGCCAGCGCTGAGTCGGGAGATACGCAGTATTTT
D gene: TRBD2; V gene: TRBV27; J gene: TRBJ2-5; CDR3 length: 15; clone size: many; CDR3 protein: CASSLLGGGSETQYF; CDR3 DNA: TGTGCCAGCAGTTTGCTCGGGGGGGGTAGTGAGACCCAGTACTTC
D gene: TRBD2; V gene: TRBV4-1; J gene: TRBJ2-5; CDR3 length: 15; clone size: few; CDR3 protein: CASSQVGGLEETQYF; CDR3 DNA: TGCGCCAGCAGCCAAGTGGGGGGGTTGGAAGAGACCCAGTACTTC
D gene: NA; V gene: TRBV2; J gene: TRBJ1-4; CDR3 length: 14; clone size: many; CDR3 protein: CASSPGESYEKLFF; CDR3 DNA: TGTGCCAGCTCTCCGGGGGAATCGTATGAAAAACTGTTTTTT
D gene: NA; V gene: TRBV6-1; J gene: TRBJ2-7; CDR3 length: 12; clone size: NA; CDR3 protein: CASSSGGPEQYF; CDR3 DNA: TGTGCCAGCTCCTCCGGGGGGCCCGAGCAGTACTTC
D gene: NA; V gene: TRBV4-1; J gene: TRBJ1-4; CDR3 length: 14; clone size: many; CDR3 protein: CASSQQVGNEKLFF; CDR3 DNA: TGCGCCAGCAGCCAACAGGTGGGGAATGAAAAACTGTTTTTT
D gene: NA; V gene: TRBV18; J gene: TRBJ2-1; CDR3 length: 14; clone size: many; CDR3 protein: CASSPLAGNSEQFF; CDR3 DNA: TGTGCCAGCTCACCATTAGCAGGGAACAGTGAGCAGTTCTTC
D gene: NA; V gene: TRBV20-1; J gene: TRBJ2-5; CDR3 length: 16; clone size: NA; CDR3 protein: CSASRSGGGGGETQYF; CDR3 DNA: TGCAGTGCTTCACGCTCTGGGGGGGGCGGTGGGGAGACCCAGTACTTC
D gene: NA; V gene: TRBV5-1; J gene: TRBJ2-7; CDR3 length: 13; clone size: many; CDR3 protein: CASSSWGNYEQYF; CDR3 DNA: TGCGCCAGCAGCTCCTGGGGGAATTACGAGCAGTACTTC
D gene: TRBD1; V gene: TRBV19; J gene: TRBJ2-7; CDR3 length: 14; clone size: few; CDR3 protein: CASTLSGQGGEQYF; CDR3 DNA: TGTGCCAGTACCCTATCCGGACAGGGCGGCGAGCAGTACTTC
D gene: TRBD2; V gene: TRBV2; J gene: TRBJ2-3; CDR3 length: 15; clone size: many; CDR3 protein: CASRGLAGTADTQYF; CDR3 DNA: TGTGCCAGCAGGGGACTAGCGGGGACCGCGGATACGCAGTATTTT
D gene: NA; V gene: TRBV6-2/TRBV6-3; J gene: TRBJ2-5; CDR3 length: 10; clone size: many; CDR3 protein: CASRRETQYF; CDR3 DNA: TGTGCCAGCAGACGAGAGACCCAGTACTTC
D gene: NA; V gene: TRBV7-8; J gene: TRBJ1-1; CDR3 length: 14; clone size: many; CDR3 protein: CASSRTTGGTEAFF; CDR3 DNA: TGTGCCAGCAGCCGTACCACCGGCGGCACTGAAGCTTTCTTT
D gene: TRBD1; V gene: TRBV5-1; J gene: TRBJ1-3; CDR3 length: 14; clone size: NA; CDR3 protein: CASSSGTGGNTIYF; CDR3 DNA: TGCGCCAGCAGCTCGGGGACAGGGGGAAACACCATATATTTT
D gene: NA; V gene: TRBV6-5; J gene: TRBJ1-5; CDR3 length: 16; clone size: NA; CDR3 protein: CASRPRGGLSGQPQHF; CDR3 DNA: TGTGCCAGCAGACCCAGGGGCGGTTTGTCGGGTCAGCCCCAGCATTTT
D gene: TRBD2; V gene: TRBV20-1; J gene: TRBJ2-5; CDR3 length: 15; clone size: few; CDR3 protein: CSARDQRGDQETQYF; CDR3 DNA: TGCAGTGCGAGGGATCAGCGGGGGGACCAAGAGACCCAGTACTTC
D gene: NA; V gene: TRBV4-1; J gene: TRBJ2-1; CDR3 length: 17; clone size: many; CDR3 protein: CASSQAGRTSTRGEQFF; CDR3 DNA: TGCGCCAGCAGCCAAGCGGGACGGACTTCGACCCGCGGTGAGCAGTTCTTC
D gene: NA; V gene: TRBV5-1; J gene: TRBJ2-7; CDR3 length: 15; clone size: many; CDR3 protein: CASSLYPGARYEQYF; CDR3 DNA: TGCGCCAGCAGCTTGTACCCAGGGGCGAGATACGAGCAGTACTTC
D gene: NA; V gene: TRBV5-1; J gene: TRBJ2-5; CDR3 length: 13; clone size: many; CDR3 protein: CASRKDNQETQYF; CDR3 DNA: TGCGCCAGCAGAAAGGACAACCAAGAGACCCAGTACTTC
D gene: NA; V gene: TRBV12-3/TRBV12-4; J gene: TRBJ2-7; CDR3 length: 14; clone size: NA; CDR3 protein: CASSLLGRTYEQYF; CDR3 DNA: TGTGCCAGCAGTCTGTTGGGACGGACCTACGAGCAGTACTTC
D gene: NA; V gene: TRBV7-2; J gene: TRBJ2-7; CDR3 length: 14; clone size: many; CDR3 protein: CASSPRDTNYEQYF; CDR3 DNA: TGTGCCAGCAGCCCGCGGGACACAAACTACGAGCAGTACTTC
D gene: NA; V gene: TRBV20-1; J gene: TRBJ1-4; CDR3 length: 14; clone size: few; CDR3 protein: CSARDWESNEKLFF; CDR3 DNA: TGCAGTGCTAGAGATTGGGAAAGTAATGAAAAACTGTTTTTT